This T cell receptor beta chain was retrieved from a study of cytomegalovirus exposure and HLA in healthy donors. Points from the study as a whole: Analysis was performed later, and it showed HLA-associated TCR beta chains to be more clonally expanded than equally common others. Some segments of the V type, notably TRBV6-2 and TRBV6-3, were excluded as indistinguishable. A missense DCLRE1C variant was associated with V- and J-gene trimming of TCR beta chains in a later analysis, and an independent cohort replicated the association. Presence/absence analyses supposed approximately even sequencing depth among donors.

Germline values: CDR1 LNHDA, CDR2 SQIVND (reference sequence). The CDR3 spans 14 residues. Trimming removed 6 bases at V and 2 bases at J, with 11 bases between. As regards this clone: The antigen remains undetermined.

60 Vbeta and 13 Jbeta primers were used in PCR. Assay: immunoSEQ multiplex PCR; the TCRdb copy retains only in-frame clones and omits some. The data contain 100,000 to 150,000 clones, approximately 75% of them singletons. The sample consisted of PBMCs. This sequence was found in a woman aged 50 to 65 in good health and CMV-seronegative. The gene calls are TRBV19 and TRBJ1-5; D remains ambiguous. CDR3 region: CASSPGEGNQPQHF. The DNA for the CDR3 is TGTGCCAGTAGCCCCGGGGAGGGCAATCAGCCCCAGCATTTT.